What follows describes a single T cell receptor beta chain. The authors ran a second PCR of about 7 to 11 cycles using a sample-barcoded 5' primer and a J-beta primer mix. TCRdb reprocessed the 5' RACE reads via MiXCR and lists one record per CDR3 protein. The sample has over 1,500,000 distinct CDR3 sequences; around 42% are singletons. The data derive from a study of blood T cells in healthy people across ages. Germline-derived CDR1 and CDR2 are KGHSH and LQKENI. CDR3 length: 14 amino acids. V trimming: 4 bases; J trimming: 6 bases; junction bases outside the gene matches: 4. Material: blood. The chain combines TRBV18 with TRBJ1-2; 11 bases are shared with TRBD1. The sequence came from a human donor in good health. The CDR3 here is CASSQGQGVDGYTF. CDR3 bases: TGTGCCAGCTCACAGGGACAGGGGGTCGATGGCTACACCTTC.